Sequencing of this TCR beta chain was carried out in a study of T cell repertoires in cytomegalovirus infection (dated by TCRdb to about 2019). Turning to the overall study: Recently identified HLA-C-restricted CMV epitopes, whose presentation resists viral immunomodulation, were targeted by peptide stimulations together with well-studied HLA-B-restricted epitopes. Donor HLA type was relevant to the analysis, as public TCR beta signatures indicated carriage of CMV infection together with the matching HLA type.

The reads were generated on an Illumina HiSeq 1500. The public reads were reprocessed in TCRdb via fastp at Q25 and MiXCR, keeping in-frame beta chains. All rows with the same CDR3 protein become a single entry with the most common DNA and genes. This sample comprises some 900,000 distinct CDR3 sequences, about 33% of them detected only once. Roughly an eighth of the sample rests with the top ten. Overall study results and their limits: In both this cohort and an independent roughly 330-donor cohort, the cumulative frequency of public TCR beta family members distinguished carriers of CMV infection plus the relevant HLA type. The ex vivo response was dominated by HLA-C-restricted CMV-specific TCR beta clonotypes, which also provided the single most frequent clonotype in two of eight donors.

The treatment or condition label, read with the paper, signifies: in vitro stimulation with specific CMV peptide epitopes to enrich CMV-specific T cells. For this clonotype: This receptor's antigen is unknown. A much larger clone differs by one base, so this may be a read error.

Specimen: cultured CD8+ T cells from PBMCs, collected from culture after CMV antigen stimulation. The sequence derives from a human donor in good health (CMV status not recorded). Some clones in this sample may be carry-over from other donors' samples.

The DNA sequence is given as TGTGCCTGCAGCTTAGGACAGTTCGCGGGACCCACCGGGGAGCTGTTTTTT. Translated, this gives CACSLGQFAGPTGELFF. The rearrangement combines TRBV7-6 with TRBJ2-2; the D gene is possibly TRBD1 or TRBD2, each agreeing over 6 bases. CDR1 SGHVS and CDR2 FNYEAQ are derived from the germline V gene. The CDR3 has 17 amino acids, counting the end cysteine and phenylalanine. The DNA shown is the 51-base CDR3, in frame from base 1.